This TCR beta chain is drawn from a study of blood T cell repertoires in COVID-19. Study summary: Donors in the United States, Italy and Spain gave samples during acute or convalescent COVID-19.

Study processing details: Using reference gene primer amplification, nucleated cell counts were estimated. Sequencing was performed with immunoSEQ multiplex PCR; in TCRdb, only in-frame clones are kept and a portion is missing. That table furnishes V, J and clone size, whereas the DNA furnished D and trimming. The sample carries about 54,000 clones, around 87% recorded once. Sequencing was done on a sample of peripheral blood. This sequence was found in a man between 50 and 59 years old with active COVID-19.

CDR3 bases: TGTGCCAGCAGCCCTCGAGGCAGGGTGGGCAAAAACATTCAGTACTTC. Encoded protein: CASSPRGRVGKNIQYF. The chain uses TRBV5-4 and TRBJ2-4, with a possible D match to TRBD1 (5 bases). This CDR3 is built from 16 residues. The germline V and J ends were trimmed by 4 bases and 3 bases, with 17 bases remaining between them. The germline CDR1 and CDR2 sequences are SGHNT and YYREEE (reference sequence).